This T cell receptor (beta chain) was sequenced in a study of T cells in Graves' hyperthyroidism and ophthalmopathy. In this sample, this clonotype turned up many times. Authors of the study amplified TCR beta CDR3 regions from RNA transcripts. When the TCR CDR3 underwent first-round RT-PCR, the HTBI primer set was used. TCRdb called the multiplex PCR reads again in MiXCR, with one record for every CDR3 protein. The sample holds 300,000 to 400,000 distinct CDR3 sequences; 14% are singletons and the top ten take approximately 23%. Per the germline V gene, CDR1 is MNHEY and CDR2 is SMNVEV (reference sequence). With 5 bases clipped from V and 6 bases from J, the junction kept 8 bases outside the gene matches. The CDR3 sequence is 14 residues long.

V is TRBV27 and J is TRBJ1-1; the match to TRBD1 covers 8 bases. The sample taken for sequencing was blood. The source of this sequence is a woman under 40 with Graves' hyperthyroidism. The CDR3 DNA reads TGTGCCAGCAGTGCCCGATCGGACAGGGCTGAAGCTTTCTTT. Its protein product is CASSARSDRAEAFF.